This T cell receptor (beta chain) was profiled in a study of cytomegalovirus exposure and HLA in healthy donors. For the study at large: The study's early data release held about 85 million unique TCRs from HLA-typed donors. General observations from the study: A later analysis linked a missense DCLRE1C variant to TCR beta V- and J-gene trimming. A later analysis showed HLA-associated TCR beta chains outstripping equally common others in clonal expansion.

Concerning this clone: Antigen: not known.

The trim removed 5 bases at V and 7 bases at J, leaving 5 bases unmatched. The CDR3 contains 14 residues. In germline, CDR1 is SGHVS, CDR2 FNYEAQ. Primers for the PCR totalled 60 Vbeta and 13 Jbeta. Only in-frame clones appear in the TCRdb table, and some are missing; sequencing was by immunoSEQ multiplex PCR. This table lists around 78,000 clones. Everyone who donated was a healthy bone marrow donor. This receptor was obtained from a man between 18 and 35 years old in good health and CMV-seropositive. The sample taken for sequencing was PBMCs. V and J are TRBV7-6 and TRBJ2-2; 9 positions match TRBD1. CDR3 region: CASSPGQGIGELFF. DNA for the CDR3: TGTGCCAGCAGCCCGGGACAGGGCATCGGGGAGCTGTTTTTT.